This T cell receptor (beta chain) was obtained from a study of T cell responses to AZD1222 COVID-19 vaccine. Comment on this clone: The antigen is unknown.

The data were produced by immunoSEQ multiplex PCR, yet TCRdb's version contains in-frame clones alone and is incomplete. The sample shows 140,000 to 150,000 clones, around 90% of them seen only once. Study findings and constraints: The study found Spike-specific TCR breadth and depth rose after two AZD1222 doses.

Some second doses came at about 4 weeks and others at about 12 weeks; these were pooled. The source is an adult who received the AZD1222 COVID-19 vaccine. The input for sequencing was peripheral blood, taken 28 days after the second AZD1222 dose.

The CDR3 DNA sequence: TGCAGTGCTGGGAACAGGGAGCAGTTCTTC. Encoded protein: CSAGNREQFF. The chain joins TRBV20-1 to TRBJ2-1, with D possibly matching TRBD1 (5 bases). This CDR3 contains 10 residues. Per germline, CDR1 DFQATT and CDR2 SNEGSKA (reference sequence). The V and J ends lost 5 bases and 10 bases respectively, with 9 bases between them.